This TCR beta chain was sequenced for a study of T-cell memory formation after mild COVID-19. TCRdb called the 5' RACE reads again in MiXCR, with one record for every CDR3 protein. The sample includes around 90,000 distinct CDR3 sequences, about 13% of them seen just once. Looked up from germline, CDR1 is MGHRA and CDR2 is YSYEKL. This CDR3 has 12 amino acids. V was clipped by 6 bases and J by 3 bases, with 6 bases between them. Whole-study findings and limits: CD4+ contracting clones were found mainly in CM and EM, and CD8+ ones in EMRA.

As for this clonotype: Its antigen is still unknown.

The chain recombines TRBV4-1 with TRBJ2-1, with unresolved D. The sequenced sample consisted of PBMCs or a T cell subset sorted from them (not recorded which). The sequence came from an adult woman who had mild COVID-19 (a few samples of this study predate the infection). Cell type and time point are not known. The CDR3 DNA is TGCGCCAGCAGATCCGACTACAATGAGCAGTTCTTC. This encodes CASRSDYNEQFF.